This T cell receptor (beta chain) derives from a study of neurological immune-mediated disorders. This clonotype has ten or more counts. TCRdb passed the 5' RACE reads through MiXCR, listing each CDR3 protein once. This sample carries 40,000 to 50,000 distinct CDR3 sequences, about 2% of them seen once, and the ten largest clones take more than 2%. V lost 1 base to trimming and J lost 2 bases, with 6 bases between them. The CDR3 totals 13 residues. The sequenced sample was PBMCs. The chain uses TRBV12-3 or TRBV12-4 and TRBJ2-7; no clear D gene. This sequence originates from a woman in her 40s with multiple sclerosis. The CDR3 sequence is CASSLGPPYEQYF. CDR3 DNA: TGTGCCAGCAGTTTAGGACCGCCCTACGAGCAGTACTTC.